These 22 T cell receptor beta chains share one sample of origin, sequenced in a study of technical replicates of blood from a few donors. The data were produced by immunoSEQ multiplex PCR, yet TCRdb's version contains in-frame clones alone and is incomplete. The sample shows tens of thousands of clones, 75% to 95% of them seen only once. The sample consisted of T cells isolated from PBMCs. The receptors here all came from a human donor in good health.

The chain recombines TRBV30 with TRBJ2-1; 9 bases line up with TRBD2. CDR1 and CDR2 (germline): GTSNPN, SVGIG (reference sequence). With V trimmed by 0 bases and J by 7 bases, 10 bases remained unmatched. The CDR3 has 16 amino acids. The CDR3 loop reads CAWSVASGLALNEQFF. In DNA form, the CDR3 reads TGTGCCTGGAGTGTCGCATCGGGACTAGCCCTAAATGAGCAGTTCTTC.

CDR3 region: CASSPPAGNGYTF. DNA for the CDR3: TGTGCCAGCTCACCACCGGCAGGGAATGGCTACACCTTC. The chain employs TRBV18 and TRBJ1-2, with D possibly being TRBD1 (5 bases). Germline CDR1 KGHSH, CDR2 LQKENI. V was shortened by 0 bases and J by 6 bases, with 8 bases between the two germline ends. The CDR3 runs to 13 residues.

J is TRBJ2-3 and V is TRBV5-4; D perhaps matches TRBD2 (5 bases). V gave up 1 base and J gave up 4 bases, with 13 bases separating them. CDR3 length equals 15 residues. CDR1 SGHNT and CDR2 YYREEE come from the germline V gene (reference sequence). CDR3 coding DNA: TGTGCCAGCAGCTTGTTACTAGGCAGCCCAGATACGCAGTATTTT. Translated: CASSLLLGSPDTQYF.

The chain has TRBV6-1 and TRBJ2-1; 10 nucleotides match TRBD2. CDR1 is MNHNS and CDR2 is SASEGT in the germline V gene. This CDR3 is built from 16 residues. With 0 bases clipped from V and 5 bases from J, the junction kept 4 bases outside the gene matches. In DNA, the CDR3 is TGTGCCAGCAGTGAAGCCCTGCTAGCGGGAGACAATGAGCAGTTCTTC. Protein product: CASSEALLAGDNEQFF.

There are a few counts of this clone. V usage is TRBV19 and J usage is TRBJ1-1; a possible D gene is TRBD1 (5 bases). Trimming took off 4 bases at V and 4 bases at J, with 16 bases between the two ends. There are 15 residues in the CDR3. Germline V gene lookup returns CDR1 LNHDA and CDR2 SQIVND (reference sequence). CDR3 bases: TGTGCCAGTAGTACCCCGCATGGGGCAGGCACTGAAGCTTTCTTT. Translating gives CASSTPHGAGTEAFF.

V is TRBV5-4 and J is TRBJ1-1; 10 positions agree with TRBD1. J was trimmed by 5 bases and V by 8 bases; bases with no gene match: 12. The CDR3 has 15 residues. The germline gives CDR1 SGHNT, CDR2 YYREEE (reference sequence). In DNA form, the CDR3 reads TGTGCCAGGGACGGACAGGGGGAAGTCTCGACTGAAGCTTTCTTT. It yields the protein CARDGQGEVSTEAFF.

The CDR3 reads CASSPMTGTNTEAFF. The CDR3, as DNA: TGTGCCAGCTCACCAATGACAGGGACGAACACTGAAGCTTTCTTT. The chain links TRBV18 to TRBJ1-1; 7 nucleotides agree with TRBD1. The CDR3 extends over 15 amino acids. J lost 1 base, V lost 2 bases, and 4 bases had no gene match. Per the germline V gene, CDR1 is KGHSH and CDR2 is LQKENI. Full variable domain (remainder filled in from reference TRBV18 and TRBJ1-1): NAGVMQNPRHLVRRRGQEARLRCSPMKGHSHVYWYRQLPEEGLKFMVYLQKENIIDESGMPKERFSAEFPKEGPSILRIQQVVRGDSAAYFCASSPMTGTNTEAFFGQGTRLTVV.

The chain joins TRBV9 to TRBJ2-7; the match to TRBD2 covers 14 bases. The CDR3 runs to 13 residues. Germline lookup yields CDR1 SGDLS and CDR2 YYNGEE. Trimming at V came to 7 bases and at J to 5 bases, leaving 2 bases not matched to a gene. CDR3 protein: CASGGLAGDEQYF. The CDR3 DNA is TGTGCCAGCGGGGGACTAGCGGGAGACGAGCAGTACTTC.

The chain's CDR3 is CASSLDPSSGRGRKDTQYF. The CDR3 DNA reads TGTGCCAGCAGCTTAGACCCCTCCAGCGGGAGGGGCAGGAAAGATACGCAGTATTTT. V and J are TRBV7-2 and TRBJ2-3; 10 bases align to TRBD2. The germline CDR1 and CDR2 sequences are SGHTA and FQGNSA. Trimming cost V 1 base and J 5 bases; bases outside gene matches: 15. CDR3 length equals 19 residues.

The genes are TRBV7-9 and TRBJ1-4; TRBD1 matches at 8 bases. Germline trimming cut 4 bases from V and 8 bases from J; bases unmatched to any gene: 6. Germline values: CDR1 SEHNR, CDR2 FQNEAQ (reference sequence). The CDR3 is made up of 14 amino acids. The CDR3 nucleotides read TGTGCCAGCAGCTACACAGGGGGTTTGGAAAAACTGTTTTTT. It translates to CASSYTGGLEKLFF.

The rearrangement joins TRBV4-1 to TRBJ1-1; D uncertain. The CDR3 spans 17 residues. CDR1 MGHRA and CDR2 YSYEKL come from the germline V gene. Between the trimmed V and J ends, which lost 1 base and 0 bases, there was a span of 15 bases. The CDR3 coding sequence is TGCGCCAGCAGCCAAGGGAGGGTACAGCCCGTGAACACTGAAGCTTTCTTT. Amino acids: CASSQGRVQPVNTEAFF.

This sequence joins TRBV28 and TRBJ1-2, with 10 bases aligning to TRBD1. Germline values: CDR1 MDHEN, CDR2 SYDVKM. The junction had 10 bases not matched to a gene; V was cut back by 7 bases and J by 8 bases. This CDR3 contains 14 residues. CDR3 sequence: CASISGQGIRGYTF. The DNA for the CDR3 is TGTGCCAGCATTTCGGGACAGGGGATTCGAGGCTACACCTTC.

The chain uses TRBV6-6 and TRBJ2-7, with 10 bases that match TRBD2. The V gene end was trimmed by 7 bases and the J gene end by 7 bases; junction bases not matched to a gene: 10. The CDR3 has 14 residues. The V gene's germline CDR1 is MNHNY and CDR2 SVGAGI (reference sequence). The CDR3 protein is CASNLLAGDREQYF. As DNA, the CDR3 is TGTGCCAGCAACCTCCTAGCGGGAGACCGGGAGCAGTACTTC.

The rearrangement uses TRBV7-3 and TRBJ2-1; 10 nucleotides align to TRBD2. V dropped 0 bases and J dropped 7; count of bases not matched to a gene: 6. This CDR3 region has 16 residues. Germline CDR1 and CDR2: SGHTA and FQGTGA. In DNA, the CDR3 is TGTGCCAGCAGCTTAACGTCGCTAGCGGGAGTTAATGAGCAGTTCTTC. Translation: CASSLTSLAGVNEQFF.

This chain links TRBV6-5 with TRBJ1-4, with 7 bases aligning to TRBD1. There are 14 residues in the CDR3. Unmatched junction bases numbered 10, after V lost 6 bases and J lost 9 bases. The germline CDR1 and CDR2 sequences are MNHEY and SVGAGI. The CDR3 is CASSSGTEEKKLFF. DNA of the CDR3: TGTGCCAGCAGCTCCGGGACAGAAGAGAAAAAACTGTTTTTT.

The rearrangement joins TRBV5-4 to TRBJ2-7, with D possibly TRBD1 on 5 matching bases. Deletions cut 0 bases from V and 1 base from J, with 5 bases between. Germline V gives CDR1 SGHNT, CDR2 YYREEE (reference sequence). The length of the CDR3 is 13 residues. The DNA for the CDR3 is TGTGCCAGCAGCTTGGGACAGTCCTACGAGCAGTACTTC. Its protein product is CASSLGQSYEQYF. Drawing the rest from reference TRBV5-4 and TRBJ2-7, the complete variable domain is ETGVTQSPTHLIKTRGQQVTLRCSSQSGHNTVSWYQQALGQGPQFIFQYYREEENGRGNFPPRFSGLQFPNYSSELNVNALELDDSALYLCASSLGQSYEQYFGPGTRLTVT.

The chain couples TRBV15 to TRBJ2-1, with TRBD2 matching 11 bases. This CDR3 has 16 residues. Germline V lookup: CDR1 LNHNV, CDR2 YYDKDF (reference sequence). V lost 4 bases, J lost 6 bases, and 8 bases stayed unmatched. The CDR3 coding sequence is TGTGCCACCAGCACGATAGCGGGAGGGGAAGCCAATGAGCAGTTCTTC. It codes for CATSTIAGGEANEQFF. The full variable domain, rest sourced from reference TRBV15 and TRBJ2-1, is DAMVIQNPRYQVTQFGKPVTLSCSQTLNHNVMYWYQQKSSQAPKLLFHYYDKDFNNEADTPDNFQSRRPNTSFCFLDIRSPGLGDTAMYLCATSTIAGGEANEQFFGPGTRLTVL.

CDR3 in DNA: TGCGCCAGCAGTGAGTCTCTACTAGCGGGAGACGAGCAGTACTTC. Encoded protein: CASSESLLAGDEQYF. The chain uses TRBV10-1 and TRBJ2-7; TRBD2 agrees at 11 bases. The CDR3 sequence is 15 residues long. V was clipped by 0 bases and J by 5 bases; unmatched bases: 3. CDR1 is WNHNN, CDR2 SYGVQD, per germline (reference sequence).

CDR3 sequence (DNA): TGTGCCAGCAGTTACCCCTCTGGGGGGTTCCACGAGCAGTACTTC. This encodes CASSYPSGGFHEQYF. The rearrangement uses TRBV6-5 and TRBJ2-7, with D tentatively TRBD2 (6 bases). Germline lookup yields CDR1 MNHEY and CDR2 SVGAGI. V lost 2 bases and J lost 5, with 16 bases in between. The CDR3 spans 15 residues.

The chain uses TRBV10-3 and TRBJ2-3, with TRBD2 matching 10 bases. After removal of 10 bases from V and 4 bases from J, the junction contained 11 bases not matched to a gene. Germline CDR1 ENHRY, CDR2 SYGVKD. The CDR3 consists of 15 residues. CDR3 sequence reads: CATLQREGFSDTQYF. CDR3 DNA: TGTGCCACCCTTCAGCGGGAGGGCTTCTCAGATACGCAGTATTTT.

The chain couples TRBV18 to TRBJ1-1; D perhaps matches TRBD1 (5 bases). The CDR3 spans 13 residues. Trimming removed 3 bases from V and 1 base from J, with 6 bases in between. CDR1 and CDR2 from the germline V gene are KGHSH and LQKENI. CDR3 in DNA: TGTGCCAGCTCACCTCAGGGGAACACTGAAGCTTTCTTT. This translates into CASSPQGNTEAFF.

This clone was seen just once. The chain couples TRBV7-2 to TRBJ1-1; D call uncertain. Germline V CDR1 and CDR2: SGHTA, FQGNSA. V was shortened by 2 bases and J by 0 bases, with 4 bases between the two germline ends. The CDR3 extends over 13 amino acids. Written as DNA, the CDR3 is TGTGCCAGCAGCTTATCGGTGAACACTGAAGCTTTCTTT. Protein: CASSLSVNTEAFF.